The TCR beta chain described here comes from a study of cytomegalovirus exposure and HLA in healthy donors. V trimming: 5 bases; J trimming: 4 bases; junction bases outside the gene matches: 7. This CDR3 has 16 amino acids. The germline gives CDR1 SGHTA, CDR2 FQGTGA. Vbeta (60) and Jbeta (13) primers were used in the PCR. TCRdb keeps only in-frame clones here, not all; method: immunoSEQ multiplex PCR. The data show some 160,000 clones, with almost 85% seen just once and roughly 0.5% held by the top ten. All the people who gave samples were healthy bone marrow donors. Donors likely had unrecorded immune exposures despite being nominally healthy when sampled.

The receptor's source is a woman between 50 and 59 years old in good health and CMV-seronegative. The sequenced sample was PBMCs. The rearrangement uses TRBV7-3 and TRBJ2-2, with 10 bases aligning to TRBD2. CDR3 in amino acids: CASSRQAGGLTGELFF. The CDR3, as DNA: TGTGCCAGCAGCCGACAAGCGGGGGGGCTCACCGGGGAGCTGTTTTTT.